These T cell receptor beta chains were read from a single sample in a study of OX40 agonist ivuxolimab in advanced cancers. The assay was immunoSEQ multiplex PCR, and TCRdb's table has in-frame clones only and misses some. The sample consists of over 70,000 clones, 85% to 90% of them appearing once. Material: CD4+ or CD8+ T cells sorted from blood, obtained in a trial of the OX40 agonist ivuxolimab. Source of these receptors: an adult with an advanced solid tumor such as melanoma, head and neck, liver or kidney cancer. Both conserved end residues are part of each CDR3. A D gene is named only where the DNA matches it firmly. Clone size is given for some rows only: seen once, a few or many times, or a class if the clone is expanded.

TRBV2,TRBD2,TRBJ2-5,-,TGTGCCAGCAGTGAAGGGGCTAGCGGGATGGCGGAGACCCAGTACTTC,CASSEGASGMAETQYF
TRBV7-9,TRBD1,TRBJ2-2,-,TGTGCCAGCAGCCGACAGGGGTCCGGGGAGCTGTTTTTT,CASSRQGSGELFF
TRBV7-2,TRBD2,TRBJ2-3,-,TGTGCCAGCAGCACACCTAGCGGGAGGGCCAAGTCACCGCAGTATTTT,CASSTPSGRAKSPQYF
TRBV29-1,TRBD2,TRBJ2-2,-,TGCAGCGCGCGGGGGACCAACACCGGGGAGCTGTTTTTT,CSARGTNTGELFF
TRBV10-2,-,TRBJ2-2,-,TGCGCCAGCAGAATCCACTCGAACACCGGGGAGCTGTTTTTT,CASRIHSNTGELFF
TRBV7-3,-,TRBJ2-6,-,TGTGCCAACAAACACCCGGGACTGACGGCGGTGGGCGGGGCCAACGTCCTGACTTTC,CANKHPGLTAVGGANVLTF
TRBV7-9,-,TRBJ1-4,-,TGTGCCAGCAGCTTAGTTCGGGGTTGGGAAGAAAAACTGTTTTTT,CASSLVRGWEEKLFF
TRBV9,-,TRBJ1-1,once,TGTGCCAGCAGCGTAGCACCCGTTATGACTGAAGCTTTCTTT,CASSVAPVMTEAFF
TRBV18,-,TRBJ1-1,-,TGTGCCAGCTCACCACTGGAACAGACTGAAGCTTTCTTT,CASSPLEQTEAFF
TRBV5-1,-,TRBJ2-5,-,TGCGCCGCACGGGACACCATCCAAGAGACCCAGTACTTC,CAARDTIQETQYF
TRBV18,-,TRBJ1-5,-,TGTGCCAGCTCACCCTCCGTGGACGGTAGCAATCAGCCCCAGCATTTT,CASSPSVDGSNQPQHF
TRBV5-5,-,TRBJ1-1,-,TGTGCCAGCACATACGTAGGATTGGCGAACACTGAAGCTTTCTTT,CASTYVGLANTEAFF
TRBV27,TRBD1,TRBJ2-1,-,TGTGCCAGCAGTTTAAGGGGGCGGCAGGGGGCCCACGGTGAGCAGTTCTTC,CASSLRGRQGAHGEQFF
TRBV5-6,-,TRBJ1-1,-,TGTGCCAGCAGCTTGCCCACGGGGAAGACTGAAGCTTTCTTT,CASSLPTGKTEAFF
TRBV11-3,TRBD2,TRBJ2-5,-,TGTGCCAGCAGCAGAAAAAACCTAGCGGGAAGGGAGCAGTACTTC,CASSRKNLAGREQYF
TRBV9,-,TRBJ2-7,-,TGTGCCAGCAGCGTTGGGCAGGGAGAATACGAGCAGTACTTC,CASSVGQGEYEQYF
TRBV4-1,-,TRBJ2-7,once,TGCGCCAGCAGCACCGGGACAGCGGGCGAGCAGTACTTC,CASSTGTAGEQYF
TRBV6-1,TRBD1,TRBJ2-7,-,TGTGCCAGCAGTTTAGGACAGGGGCTTTCTTACGAGCAGTACTTC,CASSLGQGLSYEQYF
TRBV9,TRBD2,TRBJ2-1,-,TGTGCCAGCAGCGCCAGACTAGCGGGAAATGAGCAGTTCTTC,CASSARLAGNEQFF
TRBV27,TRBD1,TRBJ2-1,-,TGTGCCAGCAGCCGACCGGGACAGGGTGGAGACAATGAGCAGTTCTTC,CASSRPGQGGDNEQFF
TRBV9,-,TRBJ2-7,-,TGTGCCAGCAGCCCCCATGGAGGGGACCCCTACGAGCAGTACTTC,CASSPHGGDPYEQYF
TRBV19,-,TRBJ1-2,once,TGTGCCAGTAGTATATGGGGGTACGTGAACTATGGCTACACCTTC,CASSIWGYVNYGYTF
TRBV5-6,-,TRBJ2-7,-,TGTGCCAGCAGCTTAACTGTTACCTACGAGCAGTACTTC,CASSLTVTYEQYF
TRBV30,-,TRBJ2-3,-,TGTGCCTCCCGGGACACTACCTTCCCAGATACGCAGTATTTT,CASRDTTFPDTQYF
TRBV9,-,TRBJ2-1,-,TGTGCCAGCAGCGTAGAAGGCAACAATGAGCAGTTCTTC,CASSVEGNNEQFF
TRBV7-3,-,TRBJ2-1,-,TGTGCCAGCAGCTCAACTGGGGGACCCTACAATGAGCAGTTCTTC,CASSSTGGPYNEQFF
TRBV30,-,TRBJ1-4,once,TGTGCCTGGAGTGTACCCGGGGGCGATGAAAAACTGTTTTTT,CAWSVPGGDEKLFF
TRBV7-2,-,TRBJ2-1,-,TGTGCCAGCAGCTTTAATCGGCTAGCCGCGGAGGGGCAGTTCTTC,CASSFNRLAAEGQFF
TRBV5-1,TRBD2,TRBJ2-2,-,TGCGCCAGCAGCCCCCTCATAGCGGGAGGGGGCGGGGAGCTGTTTTTT,CASSPLIAGGGGELFF
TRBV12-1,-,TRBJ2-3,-,TGTGCCAGCAGGGGGACTAGCGGAATTAGCACAGATACGCAGTATTTT,CASRGTSGISTDTQYF
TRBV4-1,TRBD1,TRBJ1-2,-,TGCGCCAGCAGCCAACCCAGACAGGGGTTAACACTCTATAGCTACACCTTC,CASSQPRQGLTLYSYTF
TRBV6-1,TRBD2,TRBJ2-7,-,TGTGCCAGCAGTGGAAGTAGCGGGAGGCCCTACGAGCAGTACTTC,CASSGSSGRPYEQYF
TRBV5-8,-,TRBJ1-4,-,TGTGCCAGCAGCTTGACGCGCCCAGCCGAAAAACTGTTTTTT,CASSLTRPAEKLFF
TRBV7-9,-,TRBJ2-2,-,TGTGCCAGCAGCTTGACTATGACCGGGGAGCTGTTTTTT,CASSLTMTGELFF
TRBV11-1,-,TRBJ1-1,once,TGTGCCAGCAGCCCCCGGAGTGACACTGAAGCTTTCTTT,CASSPRSDTEAFF
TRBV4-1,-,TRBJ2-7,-,TGCGCCAGCAGCCCTAGGGAATCCTACGAGCAGTACTTC,CASSPRESYEQYF